This T cell receptor (beta chain) was recovered during a study of OX40 agonist ivuxolimab in advanced cancers. General study points: In the 0.1 to 3.0 mg/kg range, CD4+ and CD8+ blood T cells had expanded clonally by week 6.

Worth noting for this clone: What it binds is not known.

The CDR3 totals 17 residues. The V and J ends lost 7 bases and 4 bases, in that order; junction bases with no gene match: 16. CDR1 SGHVS and CDR2 FQNEAQ come from the germline V gene. Using immunoSEQ multiplex PCR, the repertoire was profiled, and TCRdb retains in-frame clones only, with some absent. Of tens of thousands of clones in the sample, just over 90% are singletons; the top ten hold approximately 15%. The starting material was CD4+ or CD8+ T cells sorted from blood, obtained in a trial of the OX40 agonist ivuxolimab. This TCR was recovered from an adult with an advanced solid tumor such as melanoma, head and neck, liver or kidney cancer. The rearrangement uses TRBV7-8 and TRBJ2-1; 7 bases agree with TRBD2. CDR3: CASTPHPQRGSYNEQFF. The DNA for the CDR3 is TGTGCCAGCACCCCACACCCTCAGCGGGGTTCTTACAATGAGCAGTTCTTC. The variable domain in full, completed from reference TRBV7-8 and TRBJ2-1, reads GAGVSQSPRYKVAKRGQDVALRCDPISGHVSLFWYQQALGQGPEFLTYFQNEAQLDKSGLPSDRFFAERPEGSVSTLKIQRTQQEDSAVYLCASTPHPQRGSYNEQFFGPGTRLTVL.